A selection of T cell receptor beta chains follows, all from one sample in a study of blood T cell repertoires in COVID-19. Data came from immunoSEQ multiplex PCR; TCRdb stores just in-frame clones and leaves some out. This table has approximately 54,000 clones, 85% to 95% appearing once. The sequenced sample consisted of peripheral blood. All receptors come from a man aged 45-65 years with acute or convalescent COVID-19. Each CDR3 is given with its conserved first and last residue. The order of the fields is V gene, D gene, clone size, J gene, CDR3 protein, CDR3 DNA. A D gene is named only where the DNA matches it firmly. Clone size is shown for a subset of rows, as once, few, many or a class of expanded clone.

V gene: TRBV4-1; D gene: TRBD1; clone size: once; J gene: TRBJ1-3; CDR3 protein: CASSQKEDRGGNTIYF; CDR3 DNA: TGCGCCAGCAGCCAAAAGGAGGACAGGGGAGGAAACACCATATATTTT
V gene: TRBV6-1; D gene: NA; clone size: NA; J gene: TRBJ2-3; CDR3 protein: CASSERRDTQYF; CDR3 DNA: TGTGCCAGCAGTGAGAGGAGGGATACGCAGTATTTT
V gene: TRBV27; D gene: TRBD1; clone size: NA; J gene: TRBJ1-3; CDR3 protein: CASSPITGVTGNTIYF; CDR3 DNA: TGTGCCAGCAGTCCTATAACAGGGGTTACTGGAAACACCATATATTTT
V gene: TRBV9; D gene: TRBD2; clone size: NA; J gene: TRBJ2-1; CDR3 protein: CASSPSGRSSYNEQFF; CDR3 DNA: TGTGCCAGCAGCCCCAGCGGGAGGAGCTCCTACAATGAGCAGTTCTTC
V gene: TRBV5-4; D gene: NA; clone size: NA; J gene: TRBJ1-1; CDR3 protein: CASSLDMLENTEAFF; CDR3 DNA: TGTGCCAGCAGCTTGGATATGTTAGAGAACACTGAAGCTTTCTTT
V gene: TRBV5-1; D gene: TRBD2; clone size: once; J gene: TRBJ2-1; CDR3 protein: CASSSTSGEYNEQFF; CDR3 DNA: TGCGCCAGCAGCTCGACTAGCGGGGAGTACAATGAGCAGTTCTTC
V gene: TRBV4-1; D gene: NA; clone size: NA; J gene: TRBJ2-7; CDR3 protein: CASSQGQYLYEQYF; CDR3 DNA: TGCGCCAGCAGCCAAGGACAGTACCTCTACGAGCAGTACTTC
V gene: TRBV18; D gene: TRBD2; clone size: NA; J gene: TRBJ2-5; CDR3 protein: CASSLREGRETQYF; CDR3 DNA: TGTGCCAGCTCACTACGGGAGGGAAGGGAGACCCAGTACTTC
V gene: TRBV5-6; D gene: TRBD1; clone size: NA; J gene: TRBJ1-2; CDR3 protein: CASRDRGANYGYTF; CDR3 DNA: TGTGCCAGCAGGGACAGGGGAGCTAACTATGGCTACACCTTC
V gene: TRBV7-2; D gene: NA; clone size: NA; J gene: TRBJ2-3; CDR3 protein: CASSRWESDTQYF; CDR3 DNA: TGTGCCAGCAGTCGATGGGAGTCGGATACGCAGTATTTT
V gene: TRBV5-1; D gene: NA; clone size: NA; J gene: TRBJ2-5; CDR3 protein: CASSLAPETQYF; CDR3 DNA: TGCGCCAGCAGCTTGGCCCCGGAGACCCAGTACTTC
V gene: TRBV5-1; D gene: TRBD2; clone size: NA; J gene: TRBJ2-1; CDR3 protein: CASSLPGLAGGEQFF; CDR3 DNA: TGCGCCAGCAGCTTGCCGGGACTAGCGGGAGGGGAGCAGTTCTTC
V gene: TRBV24-1; D gene: TRBD1; clone size: NA; J gene: TRBJ1-6; CDR3 protein: CATQPPGQGRDNSPLHF; CDR3 DNA: TGTGCCACCCAACCCCCGGGACAGGGAAGGGATAATTCACCCCTCCACTTT
V gene: TRBV24-1; D gene: NA; clone size: NA; J gene: TRBJ2-2; CDR3 protein: CATSDPGVNTGELFF; CDR3 DNA: TGTGCCACCAGTGATCCAGGGGTGAACACCGGGGAGCTGTTTTTT
V gene: TRBV5-6; D gene: NA; clone size: NA; J gene: TRBJ2-7; CDR3 protein: CASSLVSGNEQYF; CDR3 DNA: TGTGCCAGCAGCTTGGTTTCAGGGAACGAGCAGTACTTC
V gene: TRBV24-1; D gene: TRBD1; clone size: NA; J gene: TRBJ2-1; CDR3 protein: CATSDPPGQGNEQFF; CDR3 DNA: TGTGCCACCAGTGATCCACCGGGACAGGGCAATGAGCAGTTCTTC
V gene: TRBV7-2; D gene: NA; clone size: NA; J gene: TRBJ2-5; CDR3 protein: CASSLVLAQETQYF; CDR3 DNA: TGTGCCAGCAGCTTAGTGTTAGCGCAAGAGACCCAGTACTTC
V gene: TRBV27; D gene: TRBD1; clone size: few; J gene: TRBJ2-5; CDR3 protein: CASSLLGTGETQYF; CDR3 DNA: TGTGCCAGCAGCCTCCTAGGGACAGGGGAGACCCAGTACTTC
V gene: TRBV19; D gene: TRBD1; clone size: NA; J gene: TRBJ1-5; CDR3 protein: CASSIDPGGSFSNQPQHF; CDR3 DNA: TGTGCCAGTAGTATAGATCCAGGGGGTAGCTTTAGCAATCAGCCCCAGCATTTT
V gene: TRBV7-2; D gene: NA; clone size: NA; J gene: TRBJ2-5; CDR3 protein: CASSLRRETQYF; CDR3 DNA: TGTGCCAGCAGCCTCCGTCGAGAGACCCAGTACTTC
V gene: TRBV7-6; D gene: NA; clone size: NA; J gene: TRBJ1-5; CDR3 protein: CASSLAGGGYGQPQHF; CDR3 DNA: TGTGCCAGCAGCTTAGCGGGGGGTGGGTATGGTCAGCCCCAGCATTTT
V gene: TRBV3-1/TRBV3-2; D gene: NA; clone size: NA; J gene: TRBJ1-1; CDR3 protein: CASSRTGHLNTEAFF; CDR3 DNA: TGTGCCAGCAGCCGCACGGGACACCTGAACACTGAAGCTTTCTTT